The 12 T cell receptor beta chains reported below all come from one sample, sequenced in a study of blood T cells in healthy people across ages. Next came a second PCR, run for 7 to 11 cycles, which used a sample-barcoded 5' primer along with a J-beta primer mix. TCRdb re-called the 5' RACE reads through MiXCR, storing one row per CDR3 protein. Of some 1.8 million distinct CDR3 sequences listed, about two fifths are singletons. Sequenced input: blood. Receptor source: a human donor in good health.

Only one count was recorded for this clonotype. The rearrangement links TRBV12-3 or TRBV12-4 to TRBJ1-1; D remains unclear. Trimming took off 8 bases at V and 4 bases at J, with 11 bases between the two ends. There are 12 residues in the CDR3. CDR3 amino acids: CASAREGTEAFF. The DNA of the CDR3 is TGTGCCAGCGCGAGAGAGGGCACTGAAGCTTTCTTT.

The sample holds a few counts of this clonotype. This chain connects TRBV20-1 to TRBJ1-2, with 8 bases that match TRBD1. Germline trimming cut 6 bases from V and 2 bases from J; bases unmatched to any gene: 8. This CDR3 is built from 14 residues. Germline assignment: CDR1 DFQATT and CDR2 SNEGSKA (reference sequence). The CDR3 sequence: CSASTGAVNYGYTF. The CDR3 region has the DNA TGCAGTGCGTCGACAGGGGCGGTAAACTATGGCTACACCTTC.

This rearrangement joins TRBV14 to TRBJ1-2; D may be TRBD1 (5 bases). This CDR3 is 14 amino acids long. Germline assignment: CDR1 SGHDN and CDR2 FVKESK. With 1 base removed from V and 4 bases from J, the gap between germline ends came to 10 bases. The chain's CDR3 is CASSQGIQGYGYTF. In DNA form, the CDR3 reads TGTGCCAGCAGCCAAGGAATTCAGGGCTATGGCTACACCTTC.

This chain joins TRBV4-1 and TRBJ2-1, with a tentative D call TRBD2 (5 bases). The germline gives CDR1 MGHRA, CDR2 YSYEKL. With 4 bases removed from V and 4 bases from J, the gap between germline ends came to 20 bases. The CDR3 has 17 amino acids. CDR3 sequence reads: CASSPRETIPAYNEQFF. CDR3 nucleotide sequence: TGCGCCAGCAGCCCAAGGGAGACTATCCCCGCGTACAATGAGCAGTTCTTC.

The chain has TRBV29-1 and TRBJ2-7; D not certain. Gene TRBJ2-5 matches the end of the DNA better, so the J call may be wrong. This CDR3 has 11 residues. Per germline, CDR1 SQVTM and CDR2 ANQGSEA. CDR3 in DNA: TGCAGCGTTGATACTGGCGAGACCCAGTACTTC. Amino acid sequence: CSVDTGETQYF.

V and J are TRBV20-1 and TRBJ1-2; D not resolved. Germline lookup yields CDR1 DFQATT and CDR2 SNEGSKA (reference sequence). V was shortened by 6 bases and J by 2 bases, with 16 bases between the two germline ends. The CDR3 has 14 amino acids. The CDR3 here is CSAIRTEGNYGYTF. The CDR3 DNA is TGCAGTGCCATCCGGACCGAGGGAAACTATGGCTACACCTTC.

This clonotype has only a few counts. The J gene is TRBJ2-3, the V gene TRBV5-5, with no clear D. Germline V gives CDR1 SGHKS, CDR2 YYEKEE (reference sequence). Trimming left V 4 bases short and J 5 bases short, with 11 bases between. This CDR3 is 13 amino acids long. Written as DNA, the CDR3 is TGTGCCAGCAGCCGTCAGTACGGAGATACGCAGTATTTT. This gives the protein CASSRQYGDTQYF.

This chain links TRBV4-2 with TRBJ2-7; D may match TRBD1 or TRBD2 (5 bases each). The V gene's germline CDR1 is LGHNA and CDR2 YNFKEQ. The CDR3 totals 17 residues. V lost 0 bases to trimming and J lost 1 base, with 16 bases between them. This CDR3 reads CASSQDWGTRRSYEQYF. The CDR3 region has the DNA TGTGCCAGCAGCCAAGATTGGGGGACGAGGCGTTCCTACGAGCAGTACTTC.

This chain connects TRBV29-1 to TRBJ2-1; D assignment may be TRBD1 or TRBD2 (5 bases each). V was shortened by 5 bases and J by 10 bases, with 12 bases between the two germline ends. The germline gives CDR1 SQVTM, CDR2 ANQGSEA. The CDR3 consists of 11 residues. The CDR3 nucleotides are TGCAGCGTTCAGGTGTGGGGGGAGCAGTTCTTC. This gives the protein CSVQVWGEQFF.

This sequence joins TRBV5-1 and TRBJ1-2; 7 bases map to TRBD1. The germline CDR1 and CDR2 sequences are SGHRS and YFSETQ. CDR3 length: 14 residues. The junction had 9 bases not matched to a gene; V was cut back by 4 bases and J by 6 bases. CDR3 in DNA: TGCGCCAGCAGCAACGTCGGGCAGGGGGATGGCTACACCTTC. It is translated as CASSNVGQGDGYTF.

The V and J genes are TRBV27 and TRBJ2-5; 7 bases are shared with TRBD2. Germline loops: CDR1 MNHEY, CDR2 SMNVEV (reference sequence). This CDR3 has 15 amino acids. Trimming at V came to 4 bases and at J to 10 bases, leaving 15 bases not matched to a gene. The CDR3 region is CASSSAPGLSLGQYF. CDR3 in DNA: TGTGCCAGCAGTTCCGCCCCGGGACTATCTCTCGGCCAGTACTTC.

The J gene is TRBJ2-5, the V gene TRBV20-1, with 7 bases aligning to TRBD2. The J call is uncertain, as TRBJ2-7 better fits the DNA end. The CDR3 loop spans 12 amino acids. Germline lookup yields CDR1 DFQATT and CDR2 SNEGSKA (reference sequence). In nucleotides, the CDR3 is TGCAGCGCCGGACTAGTCCTTTACGAGCAGTACTTC. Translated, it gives CSAGLVLYEQYF.